Given below is one T cell receptor beta chain in context. Sequencing used immunoSEQ multiplex PCR; TCRdb keeps in-frame clones, though not all of them. Among 30,000 to 35,000 clones listed, 90% were seen once. These data are taken from a study of blood T cell repertoires in COVID-19. Study summary: The United States, Italy and Spain supplied acute and convalescent COVID-19 samples.

The V segment lost 2 bases and the J segment 5 bases; nucleotides outside the gene matches: 7. The CDR3 sequence is 15 residues long. From germline, CDR1 is SGHTA and CDR2 FQGTGA. This clonotype was sampled from a human donor in a cohort sampled during active COVID-19. V is TRBV7-3 and J is TRBJ2-3, with TRBD1 matching over 7 bases. The specimen sequenced was peripheral blood. The CDR3 loop is CASSLVGQAGDTQYF. Here the CDR3 DNA reads TGTGCCAGCAGCTTAGTAGGACAGGCCGGAGATACGCAGTATTTT.